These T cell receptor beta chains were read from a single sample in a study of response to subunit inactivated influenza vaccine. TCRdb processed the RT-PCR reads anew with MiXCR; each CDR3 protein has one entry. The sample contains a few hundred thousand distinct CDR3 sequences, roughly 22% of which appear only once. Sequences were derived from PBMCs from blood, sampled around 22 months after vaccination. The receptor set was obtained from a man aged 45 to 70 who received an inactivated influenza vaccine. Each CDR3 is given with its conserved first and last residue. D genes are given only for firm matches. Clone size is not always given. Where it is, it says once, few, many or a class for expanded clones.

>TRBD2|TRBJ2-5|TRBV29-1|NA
TGCAGCGTTGAGCCCGGGAGGTTCCCAGAGACCCAGTACTTC
CSVEPGRFPETQYF
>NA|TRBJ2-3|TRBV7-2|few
TGTGCCAGCAGCCAAAGGCGGGGGCGGGCAGATACGCAGTATTTT
CASSQRRGRADTQYF
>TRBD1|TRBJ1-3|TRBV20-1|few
TGCAGTGCGCCTCTCCCCGGGACAGCTGGAAACACCATATATTTT
CSAPLPGTAGNTIYF
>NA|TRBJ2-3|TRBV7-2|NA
TGTGCCAGCAAGGCCGGGACCCCCACAGATACGCAGTATTTT
CASKAGTPTDTQYF
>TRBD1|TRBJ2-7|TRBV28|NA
TGTGCCAGTAGGACAGGGGTTGACGAGCAGTACTTC
CASRTGVDEQYF
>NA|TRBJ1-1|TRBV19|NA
TGTGCCAGTAGTACAGGAGGGAACACTGAAGCTTTCTTT
CASSTGGNTEAFF
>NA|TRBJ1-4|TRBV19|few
TGTGCCAGTAGTATACTCGGCAGCGGAAATGAAAAACTGTTTTTT
CASSILGSGNEKLFF
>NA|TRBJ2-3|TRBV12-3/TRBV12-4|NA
TGTGCCAGCAGTTTAGGATTTCAGGGGAGCACAGATACGCAGTATTTT
CASSLGFQGSTDTQYF
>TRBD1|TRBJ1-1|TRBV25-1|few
TGTGCCAGCAGTGATAGTTCTCCCAGACAGGGCATTGGGGATAAAGCTTTCTTT
CASSDSSPRQGIGDKAFF
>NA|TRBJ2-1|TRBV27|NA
TGTGCCAGCAGTTTCTCGACGGGAGTATGGGATGAGCAGTTCTTC
CASSFSTGVWDEQFF
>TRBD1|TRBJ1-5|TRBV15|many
TGTGCCACCAGCGGATACAGGGGATCTCAGCCCCAGCATTTT
CATSGYRGSQPQHF
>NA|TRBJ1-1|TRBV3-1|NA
TGTGCCAGCAGCACCTTCTCAGGGCAATCTGAAGCTTTCTTT
CASSTFSGQSEAFF
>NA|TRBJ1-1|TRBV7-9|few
TGTGCCAGCAGCTCGGCGGGCGAAAACACTGAAGCTTTCTTT
CASSSAGENTEAFF
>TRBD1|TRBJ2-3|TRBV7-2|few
TGTGCCAGCAGCTTAGGCTTCGTCTTGACAGGGAGAGATACGCAGTATTTT
CASSLGFVLTGRDTQYF
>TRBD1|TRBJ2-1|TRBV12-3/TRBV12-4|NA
TGTACCAGCAGTTTGGTGGGGACAGGGTCAGGGGATGAGCAGTTCTTC
CTSSLVGTGSGDEQFF
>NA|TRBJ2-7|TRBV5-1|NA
TGCGCCAGCAGCTGGGCGTTCTCCTACGAGCAGTACTTC
CASSWAFSYEQYF
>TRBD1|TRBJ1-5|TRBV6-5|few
TGTGCCAGCAGTTCCCTTGGGACAGGGGCCCTTAGCAATCAGCCCCAGCATTTT
CASSSLGTGALSNQPQHF
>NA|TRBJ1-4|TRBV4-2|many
TGTGCCAGCAGCCATAAGGGCGACAGGGAAAAACTGTTTTTT
CASSHKGDREKLFF
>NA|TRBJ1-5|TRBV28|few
TGTGCCAGCAGTTTATCAGGAAGCCCCGATAAACAGCCCCAGCATTTT
CASSLSGSPDKQPQHF
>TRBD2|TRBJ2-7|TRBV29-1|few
TGCAGCGTCGCGGGGGCTAGCGGGAACGTAAACTACGAGCAGTACTTC
CSVAGASGNVNYEQYF
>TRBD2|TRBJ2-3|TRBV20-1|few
TGCAGTGCTAGAGATTTGCTAGCGGGGCACACAGATACGCAGTATTTT
CSARDLLAGHTDTQYF
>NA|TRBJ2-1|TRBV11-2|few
TGTGCCAGCAGCCCGGGCGTTGTGGCCCTCGAGCAGTTCTTC
CASSPGVVALEQFF